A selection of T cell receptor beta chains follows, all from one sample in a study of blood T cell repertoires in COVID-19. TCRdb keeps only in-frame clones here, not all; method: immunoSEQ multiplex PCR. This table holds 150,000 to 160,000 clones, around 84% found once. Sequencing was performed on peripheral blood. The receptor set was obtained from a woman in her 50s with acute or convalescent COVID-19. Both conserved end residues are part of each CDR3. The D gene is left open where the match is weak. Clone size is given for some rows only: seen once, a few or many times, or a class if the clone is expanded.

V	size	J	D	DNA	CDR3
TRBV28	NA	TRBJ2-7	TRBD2	TGTGCCAGCAGCTCCGGAATGGCGGGAGGAATCTACGAGCAGTACTTC	CASSSGMAGGIYEQYF
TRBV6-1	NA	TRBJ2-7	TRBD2	TGTGCCAGCAGTGAGTGGGGGGGGGTGGGGGATTACGAGCAGTACTTC	CASSEWGGVGDYEQYF
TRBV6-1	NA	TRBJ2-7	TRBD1	TGTGCCAGCAGTGAATGGGGGGGGACAGGGGGCTACGAGCAGTACTTC	CASSEWGGTGGYEQYF
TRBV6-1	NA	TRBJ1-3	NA	TGTGCCAGCAGTGAAAGACAGGACGGTGGAAACACCATATATTTT	CASSERQDGGNTIYF
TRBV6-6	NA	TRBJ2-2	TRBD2	TGTGCCAGCAGTTACTCCCGGGGGGTGGCCGGGGAGCTGTTTTTT	CASSYSRGVAGELFF
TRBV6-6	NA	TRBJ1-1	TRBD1	TGTGCCAGCAGTCAGGTGACAGGGGGCACTGAAGCTTTCTTT	CASSQVTGGTEAFF
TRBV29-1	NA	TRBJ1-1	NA	TGCAGCGTTACCGGAGCTTTCTTT	CSVTGAFF
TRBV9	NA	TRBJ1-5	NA	TGTGCCAGCAGCGTAGGAGGGAGTTTCAATCAGCCCCAGCATTTT	CASSVGGSFNQPQHF
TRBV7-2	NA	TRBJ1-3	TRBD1	TGTGCCAGCAGTCCTGACAGGGGTCCGTCAGGCAGCTCTGGAAACACCATATATTTT	CASSPDRGPSGSSGNTIYF
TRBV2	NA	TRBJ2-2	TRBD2	TGTGCCAGCAAGCTCCTAGCGGGTGCGGGCACCGGGGAGCTGTTTTTT	CASKLLAGAGTGELFF
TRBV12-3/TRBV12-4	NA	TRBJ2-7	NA	TGTGCCAGCACCCTGGGGGGTTACGAGCAGTACTTC	CASTLGGYEQYF
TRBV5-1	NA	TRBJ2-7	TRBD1	TGCGCCAGCAGCTTTACAGGGGGCTCGAACGAGCAGTACTTC	CASSFTGGSNEQYF
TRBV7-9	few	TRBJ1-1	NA	TGTGCCAGCAGCTTACATTACACTGAAGCTTTCTTT	CASSLHYTEAFF
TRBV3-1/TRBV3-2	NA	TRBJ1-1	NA	TGTGCCAGCAGCCGCTACCCCCGGTCCACTGAAGCTTTCTTT	CASSRYPRSTEAFF
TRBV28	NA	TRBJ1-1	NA	TGTGCCAGCAGTCCCGCCGGAGAGAACACTGAAGCTTTCTTT	CASSPAGENTEAFF
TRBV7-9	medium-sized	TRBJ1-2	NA	TGTGCCAGCAGCAACCTACCCCCGGGACACCATGGCTACACCTTC	CASSNLPPGHHGYTF
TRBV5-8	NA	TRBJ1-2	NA	TGTGCCAGCGCATCAGGGTACTATGGCTACACCTTC	CASASGYYGYTF
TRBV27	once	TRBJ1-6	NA	TGTGCCAGCAGTCCGACCACGAGAGGGGGATCGGAGTCACCCCTCCACTTT	CASSPTTRGGSESPLHF
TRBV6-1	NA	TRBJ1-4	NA	TGTGCCAGCAGTGAAGGGGGCCGAGAGGAGGAAAAACTGTTTTTT	CASSEGGREEEKLFF
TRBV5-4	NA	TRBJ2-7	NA	TGTGCCAGCAGCTTAATGTCCGGCGGTCCCTACGAGCAGTACTTC	CASSLMSGGPYEQYF
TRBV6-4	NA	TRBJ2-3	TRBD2	TGTGCCAGCAGTGACGCCTCGTCGGGGGGGGCCACAGATACGCAGTATTTT	CASSDASSGGATDTQYF
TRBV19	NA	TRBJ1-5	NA	TGTGCCAGTAGTATGGGGGGGTTTCCATCCAGTCAGCCCCAGCATTTT	CASSMGGFPSSQPQHF
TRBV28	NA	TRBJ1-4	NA	TGTGCCAGCAGTTTGGCGGGGGCTGAAGAAAAACTGTTTTTT	CASSLAGAEEKLFF
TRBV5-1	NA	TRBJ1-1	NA	TGCGCCAGCAGCTTGGGGTGGAGGGAGATGAGTGAAGCTTTCTTT	CASSLGWREMSEAFF
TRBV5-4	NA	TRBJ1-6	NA	TGTGCCAGCAACTCACAGAGCTCCTATAATTCACCCCTCCACTTT	CASNSQSSYNSPLHF
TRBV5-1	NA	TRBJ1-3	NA	TGCGCCAGCAGCCCCGACCTCGGGGGGGAAAATCGAAACACCATATATTTT	CASSPDLGGENRNTIYF
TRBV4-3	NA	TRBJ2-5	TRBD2	TGCGCCAGCAGCCAAGAGTATGGGACGGCGAGCGGGAGCCAAGAGACCCAGTACTTC	CASSQEYGTASGSQETQYF
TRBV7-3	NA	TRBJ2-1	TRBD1	TGTGCCAGCAGCCCGCTGGGGACAGGGACGAGTGAGCAGTTCTTC	CASSPLGTGTSEQFF
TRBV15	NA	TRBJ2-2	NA	TGTGCCACCAGCAGAGATGGTGGAACAGGGTCCACCGGGGAGCTGTTTTTT	CATSRDGGTGSTGELFF
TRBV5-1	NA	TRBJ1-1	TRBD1	TGCGCCAGCAGCTTGGACAGGGGGCGACGAAGGAACACTGAAGCTTTCTTT	CASSLDRGRRRNTEAFF
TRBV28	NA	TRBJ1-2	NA	TGTGCCAGCAGTCCCCGAGTCAGGGCCGGCTATGGCTACACCTTC	CASSPRVRAGYGYTF
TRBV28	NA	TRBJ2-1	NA	TGTGCCAGCAGTTTAGTAAGTCGACACACGCAGAATGAGCAGTTCTTC	CASSLVSRHTQNEQFF
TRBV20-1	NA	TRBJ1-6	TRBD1	TGCAGTGCTAGTGACCGGACAGGGGGTTCACCCCTCCACTTT	CSASDRTGGSPLHF
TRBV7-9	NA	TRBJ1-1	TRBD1	TGTGCCAGCAGCTTAGATGACAGGGTGGCTTTCTTT	CASSLDDRVAFF